A selection of T cell receptor beta chains follows, all from one sample in a study of blood T cell repertoires in COVID-19. The assay was immunoSEQ multiplex PCR, and TCRdb's table has in-frame clones only and misses some. The table lists roughly 110,000 clones, roughly 90% of them singletons, with roughly 8.1% in the top ten. Sequencing was done on a sample of peripheral blood. All receptors come from a woman aged 65 to 85 who had recovered from COVID-19. The CDR3 runs from the conserved cysteine through the conserved F or W. The order of the fields is clone size, D gene, CDR3 length, V gene, J gene, CDR3 protein, CDR3 DNA. A D gene is named only where the DNA matches it firmly. Part of the rows lack a size; the others show once, few, many or a class for expanded clones.

>-|-|15|TRBV7-2|TRBJ1-5
CASSFSTGENQPQHF
TGTGCCAGCAGCTTTTCGACAGGCGAGAATCAGCCCCAGCATTTT
>-|TRBD2|17|TRBV19|TRBJ2-2
CASSIRRLAGASGELFF
TGTGCCAGTAGTATCCGCCGACTAGCGGGAGCAAGCGGGGAGCTGTTTTTT
>-|-|15|TRBV5-1|TRBJ1-1
CASSVGNSLNTEAFF
TGCGCCAGCAGCGTAGGCAACAGCTTGAACACTGAAGCTTTCTTT
>-|-|13|TRBV6-5|TRBJ2-2
CASRRGGTGELFF
TGTGCCAGCCGGAGGGGGGGGACCGGGGAGCTGTTTTTT
>-|-|13|TRBV10-3|TRBJ2-7
CAISRQATGEQYF
TGTGCCATCAGCCGACAGGCCACGGGCGAGCAGTACTTC
>-|-|15|TRBV7-2|TRBJ2-5
CASRLSGQSGETQYF
TGTGCCAGCAGGCTAAGCGGGCAGAGCGGAGAGACCCAGTACTTC
>-|TRBD2|16|TRBV5-4|TRBJ2-2
CASSFGGGAYTGELFF
TGTGCCAGCAGCTTCGGCGGGGGGGCCTATACCGGGGAGCTGTTTTTT
>-|TRBD1|15|TRBV7-8|TRBJ1-1
CASSPSWTGTTEAFF
TGTGCCAGCAGCCCAAGCTGGACAGGGACCACTGAAGCTTTCTTT
>-|TRBD2|17|TRBV6-2/TRBV6-3|TRBJ2-5
CASSLGASGRIVETQYF
TGTGCCAGCAGTTTGGGGGCGAGCGGGAGAATAGTAGAGACCCAGTACTTC
>-|-|12|TRBV5-4|TRBJ2-7
CASSLGEYEQYF
TGTGCCAGCAGCTTGGGGGAGTACGAGCAGTACTTC
>-|-|18|TRBV19|TRBJ1-5
CASSIGGTAAWSNQPQHF
TGTGCCAGTAGTATCGGGGGTACGGCAGCCTGGAGCAATCAGCCCCAGCATTTT
>-|-|17|TRBV5-1|TRBJ2-2
CASSSRTLGGFSGELFF
TGCGCCAGCAGCTCGAGGACGTTAGGGGGTTTTTCCGGGGAGCTGTTTTTT
>-|TRBD1|14|TRBV6-5|TRBJ2-3
CASSRTGSGDTQYF
TGTGCCAGCAGTCGGACAGGGTCGGGAGATACGCAGTATTTT
>-|-|12|TRBV3-1/TRBV3-2|TRBJ2-3
CASSHVTDTQYF
TGTGCCAGCAGCCACGTGACAGATACGCAGTATTTT
>few|TRBD2|14|TRBV7-2|TRBJ2-7
CASSYIAGAYEQYF
TGTGCCAGCAGCTACATAGCGGGAGCCTACGAGCAGTACTTC
>-|-|20|TRBV4-1|TRBJ2-7
CASSPLQSHLRSGSSYEQYF
TGCGCCAGCAGCCCGCTCCAGTCCCACCTTCGTAGCGGTAGCTCCTACGAGCAGTACTTC
>-|TRBD1|18|TRBV28|TRBJ1-4
CASSRPGQGVRLNEKLFF
TGTGCCAGCAGCCGACCGGGACAGGGGGTGAGGTTGAATGAAAAACTGTTTTTT
>-|TRBD2|16|TRBV9|TRBJ2-1
CASSVGYGRPHDEQFF
TGTGCCAGCAGCGTAGGGTACGGGAGGCCCCACGATGAGCAGTTCTTC
>-|-|15|TRBV6-6|TRBJ1-2
CASSYAGVTGDGYTF
TGTGCCAGCAGTTACGCCGGAGTAACGGGGGATGGCTACACCTTC
>-|-|14|TRBV28|TRBJ2-7
CASSPEGLSYEQYF
TGTGCCAGCAGTCCGGAGGGACTCTCCTACGAGCAGTACTTC